The 14 T cell receptor beta chains listed next were all sequenced from one sample in a study of T cell responses to AZD1222 COVID-19 vaccine. Sequencing used immunoSEQ multiplex PCR; TCRdb keeps in-frame clones, though not all of them. Of around 130,000 clones in the sample, roughly 88% were seen once. The specimen comprised peripheral blood, sampled on day 0 of AZD1222 vaccination. The receptor set was obtained from an adult in good health.

The V call is TRBV2, the J call TRBJ1-3, with D hard to call. Germline values: CDR1 SNHLY, CDR2 FYNNEI. The CDR3 spans 16 residues. The ends were cut back, 6 bases at V and 4 bases at J, with 19 bases in the middle. The CDR3 loop reads CASSRDVVPPGNTIYF. The DNA for the CDR3 is TGTGCCAGCAGCAGAGACGTAGTCCCCCCCGGAAACACCATATATTTT.

In its sample, this clone was seen a few times. The chain is built from TRBV6-5 and TRBJ2-3, with TRBD2 matching over 10 bases. CDR1 is MNHEY, CDR2 SVGAGI, per germline. Unmatched junction bases numbered 7, after V lost 10 bases and J lost 3 bases. This CDR3 is built from 14 residues. CDR3 amino acids: CAILLAGATDTQYF. Written as DNA, the CDR3 is TGTGCCATATTGCTAGCGGGAGCGACAGATACGCAGTATTTT.

This chain links TRBV5-1 with TRBJ1-5; 7 positions match TRBD1. Per the germline V gene, CDR1 is SGHRS and CDR2 is YFSETQ. The CDR3 is 14 amino acids. Unmatched junction bases numbered 4, after V lost 0 bases and J lost 7 bases. CDR3 protein: CASSLEGGSQPQHF. CDR3 DNA sequence: TGCGCCAGCAGCTTGGAAGGGGGCAGCCAGCCCCAGCATTTT. Supplemented by reference TRBV5-1 and TRBJ1-5, the full variable domain reads KAGVTQTPRYLIKTRGQQVTLSCSPISGHRSVSWYQQTPGQGLQFLFEYFSETQRNKGNFPGRFSGRQFSNSRSEMNVSTLELGDSALYLCASSLEGGSQPQHFGDGTRLSIL.

The chain recombines TRBV21-1 with TRBJ2-5; the table assigns TRBD2, which was not confirmed against the DNA. TRBV21-1 represents a pseudogene. CDR3 size: 20 residues. The CDR3 loop is CASSKRGPLFWTGDLETQYF. Written as DNA, the CDR3 is TGTGCCAGCAGCAAACGAGGTCCCCTTTTTTGGACGGGAGACCTGGAGACCCAGTACTTC.

V usage is TRBV18 and J usage is TRBJ1-4; tentatively, D is TRBD1 (6 bases). This CDR3 has 16 amino acids. Germline CDR1 reads KGHSH; CDR2 reads LQKENI. The V end was cut by 2 bases, the J end by 8 bases, with 18 bases between. The CDR3 DNA is TGTGCCAGCTCACCAATGCGAGGGGGGGCTGGAGAAAAACTGTTTTTT. Its translation is CASSPMRGGAGEKLFF.

This chain joins TRBV9 and TRBJ2-2; D gene ambiguous. The germline gives CDR1 SGDLS, CDR2 YYNGEE. V dropped 1 base and J dropped 2 bases, with 9 bases sitting between them. This CDR3 is built from 15 residues. The CDR3, as DNA: TGTGCCAGCAGCGTAATGTTACTTAACACCGGGGAGCTGTTTTTT. It yields the protein CASSVMLLNTGELFF.

V usage is TRBV5-1 and J usage is TRBJ1-1; D call uncertain. V dropped 7 bases and J dropped 3 bases, with 19 bases sitting between them. Germline CDR1 SGHRS, CDR2 YFSETQ. The CDR3 runs to 15 residues. The CDR3 nucleotides read TGCGCCAGCTCTTTGCAGGCGTCTGGGGACACTGAAGCTTTCTTT. Its protein product is CASSLQASGDTEAFF.

This chain connects TRBV5-1 to TRBJ1-5; weak D call: TRBD1 (6 bases). V was pared by 4 bases and J by 7 bases, with 18 bases between. The CDR3 is 15 amino acids. Germline V lookup: CDR1 SGHRS, CDR2 YFSETQ. CDR3 loop: CASSPGGGGRQPQHF. In nucleotides, the CDR3 is TGCGCCAGCAGCCCCGGTGGGGGGGGCAGACAGCCCCAGCATTTT.

The chain uses TRBV2 and TRBJ2-1; 7 positions match TRBD1. V lost 4 bases, J lost 4 bases, and 4 bases stayed unmatched. Germline CDR1 SNHLY, CDR2 FYNNEI. The CDR3 has 14 residues. The CDR3 sequence: CASSGQGVYNEQFF. DNA of the CDR3: TGTGCCAGCAGTGGGCAGGGGGTATACAATGAGCAGTTCTTC.

The V call is TRBV2, the J call TRBJ1-1; D is possibly TRBD1 (5 bases). The CDR3 extends over 15 amino acids. From germline, CDR1 is SNHLY and CDR2 FYNNEI. The germline V and J ends were trimmed by 6 bases and 5 bases, with 19 bases remaining between them. The CDR3: CASSYGSGGRTEAFF. The CDR3 DNA reads as TGTGCCAGCAGCTACGGTTCGGGGGGGAGGACTGAAGCTTTCTTT.

CDR3 loop: CASSQRDRLNTEAFF. CDR3 nucleotide sequence: TGTGCCAGCAGCCAGCGGGACAGGTTGAACACTGAAGCTTTCTTT. This sequence joins TRBV3-1 (or the pseudogene TRBV3-2) and TRBJ1-1, with 8 nucleotides matching TRBD1. The V and J ends lost 3 bases and 0 bases, in that order; junction bases with no gene match: 3. The CDR3 contains 15 residues. Per the germline V gene, CDR1 is LGHDT and CDR2 is YNNKEL (reference sequence).

In this sample, this clone turned up a few times. The rearrangement links TRBV18 to TRBJ2-7; D gene ambiguous. This CDR3 comprises 14 residues. Trimming removed 6 bases from V and 3 bases from J, with 15 bases in between. CDR1 is KGHSH, CDR2 LQKENI, per germline. The CDR3 region is CASSPSKTNYEQYF. The CDR3 DNA follows: TGTGCCAGCTCCCCTTCGAAGACGAACTACGAGCAGTACTTC. Full variable domain (outside the CDR3, taken from reference TRBV18 and TRBJ2-7): NAGVMQNPRHLVRRRGQEARLRCSPMKGHSHVYWYRQLPEEGLKFMVYLQKENIIDESGMPKERFSAEFPKEGPSILRIQQVVRGDSAAYFCASSPSKTNYEQYFGPGTRLTVT.

The V and J genes are TRBV2 and TRBJ1-2, with D unclear. The CDR3 is 14 amino acids. The germline V and J ends were trimmed by 0 bases and 5 bases, with 10 bases remaining between them. CDR1 is SNHLY, CDR2 FYNNEI, per germline. The CDR3 bases are TGTGCCAGCAGTGAAGCAAACAGTGGATATGGCTACACCTTC. Translating gives CASSEANSGYGYTF.

The chain links TRBV4-2 to TRBJ2-3, with 7 bases identical to TRBD2. The V gene's germline CDR1 is LGHNA and CDR2 YNFKEQ. The CDR3 sequence is 14 residues long. The V gene end was trimmed by 0 bases and the J gene end by 4 bases; junction bases not matched to a gene: 1. The CDR3 nucleotides read TGTGCCAGCAGCCAAGATGGACTAGCAGATACGCAGTATTTT. Its protein is CASSQDGLADTQYF.